This T cell receptor beta chain comes out of a study of blood T cell repertoires in COVID-19. Per the study methods: It was from reference gene primer amplification that nucleated cell counts were estimated. Clones were sequenced by immunoSEQ multiplex PCR, and TCRdb holds only the in-frame ones, with some missing. D and trimming were read from the DNA, whereas the V and J calls and clone size are those reported in that table. In the table there are about 210,000 clones, over 75% of which are singletons. The sequencing sample was made of peripheral blood. The TCR sequence derives from a human donor in a cohort sampled during active COVID-19.

CDR3 nucleotides: TGTGCCAGCAGCCAAGATACAGTCAACACTGAAGCTTTCTTT. Translation: CASSQDTVNTEAFF. The chain employs TRBV14 and TRBJ1-1; D is unresolved. CDR3 size: 14 residues. Germline CDR1 and CDR2: SGHDN and FVKESK. V was clipped by 0 bases and J by 2 bases, with 7 bases between them.